This T cell receptor beta chain was sequenced for a study of T cell responses to AZD1222 COVID-19 vaccine. General observations from the study: The study identified only six AZD1222 recipients as seropositive at baseline. Mostly white British, mostly female donors; authors suggested clonal diversity may be underestimated. The breadth and depth of Spike-specific TCRs increased once two AZD1222 doses had been given.

Generated by immunoSEQ multiplex PCR, the TCRdb table keeps only in-frame clones and is missing some. This sample yields 130,000 or so clones, of which about nine tenths are seen a single time; 1.5% to 2% belongs to the top ten. In regard to this clone: Its antigen is unknown.

Per the germline V gene, CDR1 is SGHRS and CDR2 is YFSETQ. Trimming removed 7 bases from V and 1 base from J, with 5 bases in between. The length of the CDR3 is 11 residues. Material: peripheral blood, obtained 28 days after the second AZD1222 dose. The sequence was obtained from an adult who received the AZD1222 COVID-19 vaccine. The chain recombines TRBV5-1 with TRBJ2-5; the D is unclear. CDR3 bases: TGCGCCAGCGCTGGCCAAGAGACCCAGTACTTC. Its protein is CASAGQETQYF.